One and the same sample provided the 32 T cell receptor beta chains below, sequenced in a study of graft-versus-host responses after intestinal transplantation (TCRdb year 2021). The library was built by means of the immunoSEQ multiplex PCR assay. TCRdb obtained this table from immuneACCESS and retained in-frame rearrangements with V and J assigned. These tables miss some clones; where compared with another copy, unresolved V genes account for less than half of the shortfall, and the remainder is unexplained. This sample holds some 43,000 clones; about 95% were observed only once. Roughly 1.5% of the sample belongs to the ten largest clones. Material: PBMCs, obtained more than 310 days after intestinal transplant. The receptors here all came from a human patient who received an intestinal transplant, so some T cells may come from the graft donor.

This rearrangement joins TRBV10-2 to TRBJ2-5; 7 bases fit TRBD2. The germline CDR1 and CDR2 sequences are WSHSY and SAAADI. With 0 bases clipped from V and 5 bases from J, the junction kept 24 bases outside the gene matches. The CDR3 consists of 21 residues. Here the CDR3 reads CASSESGVARKRLALGETQYF. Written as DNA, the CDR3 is TGCGCCAGCAGTGAGTCGGGCGTGGCCCGAAAAAGACTAGCCCTTGGGGAGACCCAGTACTTC.

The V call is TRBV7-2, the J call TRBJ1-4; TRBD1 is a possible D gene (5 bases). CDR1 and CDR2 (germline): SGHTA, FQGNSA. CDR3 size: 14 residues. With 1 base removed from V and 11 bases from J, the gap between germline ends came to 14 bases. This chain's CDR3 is CASSLGGVEGKLFF. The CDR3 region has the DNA TGTGCCAGCAGCTTAGGGGGGGTTGAGGGTAAACTGTTTTTT.

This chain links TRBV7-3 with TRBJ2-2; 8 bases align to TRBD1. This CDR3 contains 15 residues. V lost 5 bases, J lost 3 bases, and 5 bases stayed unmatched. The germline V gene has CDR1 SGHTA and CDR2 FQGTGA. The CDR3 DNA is TGTGCCAGCAGCCATGGACAGGGTGACACCGGGGAGCTGTTTTTT. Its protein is CASSHGQGDTGELFF. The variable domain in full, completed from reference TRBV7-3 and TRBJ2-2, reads GAGVSQTPSNKVTEKGKYVELRCDPISGHTALYWYRQSLGQGPEFLIYFQGTGAADDSGLPNDRFFAVRPEGSVSTLKIQRTERGDSAVYLCASSHGQGDTGELFFGEGSRLTVL.

DNA of the CDR3: TGTGCCAGCAGCTCCGTAGATCAGCCCCAGCATTTT. Its translation is CASSSVDQPQHF. The chain uses TRBV7-9 and TRBJ1-5; no firm D call. The CDR3 runs 12 residues. The V gene lost 4 bases and the J gene lost 5 bases, with 6 bases spanning the gap. The germline gives CDR1 SEHNR, CDR2 FQNEAQ (reference sequence).

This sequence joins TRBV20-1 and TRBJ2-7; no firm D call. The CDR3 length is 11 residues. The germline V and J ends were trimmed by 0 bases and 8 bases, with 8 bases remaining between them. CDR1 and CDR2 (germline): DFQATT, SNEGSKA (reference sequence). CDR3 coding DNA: TGCAGTGCTAGAGATGAGGCCCAGCAGTACTTC. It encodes CSARDEAQQYF.

This CDR3 is CAWSVLGEQYF. The CDR3 bases are TGTGCCTGGAGTGTACTTGGTGAGCAGTACTTC. The chain recombines TRBV30 with TRBJ2-7; no definite D call. Germline V gene data show CDR1 as GTSNPN and CDR2 as SVGIG (reference sequence). This CDR3 has 11 amino acids. V was trimmed by 0 bases and J by 7 bases, leaving 7 bases between them.

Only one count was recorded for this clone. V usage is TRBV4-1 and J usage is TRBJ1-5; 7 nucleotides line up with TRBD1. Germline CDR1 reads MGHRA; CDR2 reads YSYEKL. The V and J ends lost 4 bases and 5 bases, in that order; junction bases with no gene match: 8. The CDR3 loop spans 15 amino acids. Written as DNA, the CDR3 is TGCGCCAGCAGCCTTAATACAGGGGAGTATCAGCCCCAGCATTTT. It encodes CASSLNTGEYQPQHF.

CDR3 region: CASGRTGDNSPLHF. Written as DNA, the CDR3 is TGCGCCAGCGGAAGGACAGGGGATAATTCACCCCTCCACTTT. The chain uses TRBV10-2 and TRBJ1-6, with TRBD1 matching 9 bases. This CDR3 is 14 amino acids long. The trim removed 8 bases at V and 5 bases at J, leaving 4 bases unmatched. Germline-derived CDR1 and CDR2 are WSHSY and SAAADI.

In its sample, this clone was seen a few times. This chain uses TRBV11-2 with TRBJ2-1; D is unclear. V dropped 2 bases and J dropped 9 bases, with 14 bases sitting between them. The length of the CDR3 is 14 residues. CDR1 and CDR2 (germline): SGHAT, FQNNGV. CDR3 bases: TGTGCCAGCAGCTTATGGCTTTCAAGGAGTGAGCAGTTCTTC. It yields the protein CASSLWLSRSEQFF.

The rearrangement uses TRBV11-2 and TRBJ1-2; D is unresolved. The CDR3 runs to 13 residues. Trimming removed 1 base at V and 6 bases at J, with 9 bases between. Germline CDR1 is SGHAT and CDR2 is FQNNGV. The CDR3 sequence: CASSLGQVNGYTF. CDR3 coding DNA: TGTGCCAGCAGCTTAGGGCAGGTGAATGGCTACACCTTC.

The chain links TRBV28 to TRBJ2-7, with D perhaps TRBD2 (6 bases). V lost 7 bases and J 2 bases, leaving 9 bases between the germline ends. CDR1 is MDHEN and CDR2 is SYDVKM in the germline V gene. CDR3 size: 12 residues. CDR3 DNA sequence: TGTGCCAGCATCGGGAGTCCCTACGAGCAGTACTTC. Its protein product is CASIGSPYEQYF.

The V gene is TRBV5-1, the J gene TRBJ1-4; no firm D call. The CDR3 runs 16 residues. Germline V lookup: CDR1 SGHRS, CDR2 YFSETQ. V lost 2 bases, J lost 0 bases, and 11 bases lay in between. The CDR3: CASSFYPTATNEKLFF. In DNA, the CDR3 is TGCGCCAGCAGCTTCTATCCAACCGCAACTAATGAAAAACTGTTTTTT. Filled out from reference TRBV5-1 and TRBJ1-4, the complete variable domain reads KAGVTQTPRYLIKTRGQQVTLSCSPISGHRSVSWYQQTPGQGLQFLFEYFSETQRNKGNFPGRFSGRQFSNSRSEMNVSTLELGDSALYLCASSFYPTATNEKLFFGSGTQLSVL.

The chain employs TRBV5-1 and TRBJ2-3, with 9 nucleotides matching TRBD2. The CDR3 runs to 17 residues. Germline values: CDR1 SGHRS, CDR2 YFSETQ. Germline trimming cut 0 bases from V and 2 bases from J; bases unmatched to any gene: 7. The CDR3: CASSLALAGPLTDTQYF. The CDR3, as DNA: TGCGCCAGCAGCTTGGCCCTAGCGGGACCACTCACAGATACGCAGTATTTT.

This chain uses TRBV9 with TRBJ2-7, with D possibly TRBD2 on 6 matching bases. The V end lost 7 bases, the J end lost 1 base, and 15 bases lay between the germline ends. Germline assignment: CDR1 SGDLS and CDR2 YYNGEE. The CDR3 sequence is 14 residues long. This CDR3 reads CASSAGHISYEQYF. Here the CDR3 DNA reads TGTGCCAGCTCCGCGGGGCATATTTCCTACGAGCAGTACTTC.

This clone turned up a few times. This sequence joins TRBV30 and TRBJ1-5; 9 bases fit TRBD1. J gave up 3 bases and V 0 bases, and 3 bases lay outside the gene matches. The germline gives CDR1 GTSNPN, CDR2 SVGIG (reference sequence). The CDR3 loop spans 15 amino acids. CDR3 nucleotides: TGTGCCTGGAGTGTAGGGACAGGGAACAATCAGCCCCAGCATTTT. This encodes CAWSVGTGNNQPQHF.

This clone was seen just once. The CDR3 loop is CASSYYRAYQETQYF. DNA of the CDR3: TGTGCCAGCAGCTATTACCGGGCTTACCAAGAGACCCAGTACTTC. The chain links TRBV5-5 to TRBJ2-5; no reliable D call. The V gene lost 3 bases and the J gene lost 0 bases, with 12 bases spanning the gap. The CDR3 consists of 15 residues. CDR1 is SGHKS and CDR2 is YYEKEE in the germline V gene (reference sequence).

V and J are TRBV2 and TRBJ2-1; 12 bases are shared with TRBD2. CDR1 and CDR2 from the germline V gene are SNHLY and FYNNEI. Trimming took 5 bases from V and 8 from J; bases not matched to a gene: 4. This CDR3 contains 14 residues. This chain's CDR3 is CASSRLAGVDEQFF. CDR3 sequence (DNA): TGTGCCAGCAGTAGACTAGCGGGGGTTGATGAGCAGTTCTTC.

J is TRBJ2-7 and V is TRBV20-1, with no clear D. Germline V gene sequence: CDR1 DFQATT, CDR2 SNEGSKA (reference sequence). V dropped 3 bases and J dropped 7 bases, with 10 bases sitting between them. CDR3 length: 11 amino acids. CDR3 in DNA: TGCAGTGCTAGTGCGCCCCGGGAGCAGTACTTC. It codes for CSASAPREQYF.

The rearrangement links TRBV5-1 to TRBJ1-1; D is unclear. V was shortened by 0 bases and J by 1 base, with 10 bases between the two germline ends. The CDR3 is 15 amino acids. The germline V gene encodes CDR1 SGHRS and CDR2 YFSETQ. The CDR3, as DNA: TGCGCCAGCAGCTTGGCGGGCAGACAGAACACTGAAGCTTTCTTT. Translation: CASSLAGRQNTEAFF.

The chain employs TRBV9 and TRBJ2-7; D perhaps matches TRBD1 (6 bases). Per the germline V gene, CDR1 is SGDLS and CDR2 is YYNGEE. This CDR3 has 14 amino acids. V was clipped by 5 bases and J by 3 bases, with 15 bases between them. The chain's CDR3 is CASSPRLQGYEQYF. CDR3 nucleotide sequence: TGTGCCAGCAGTCCCCGGTTACAGGGCTACGAGCAGTACTTC.

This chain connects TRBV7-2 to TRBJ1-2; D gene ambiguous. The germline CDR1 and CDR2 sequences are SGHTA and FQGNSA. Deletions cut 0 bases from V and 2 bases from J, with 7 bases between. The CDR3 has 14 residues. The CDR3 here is CASSLAGRNYGYTF. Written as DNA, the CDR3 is TGTGCCAGCAGCTTAGCTGGCAGGAACTATGGCTACACCTTC.

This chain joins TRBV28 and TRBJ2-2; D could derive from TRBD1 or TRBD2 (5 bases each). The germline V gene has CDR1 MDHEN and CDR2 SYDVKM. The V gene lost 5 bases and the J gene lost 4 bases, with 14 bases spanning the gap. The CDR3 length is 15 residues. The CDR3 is CASSPQGRGTGELFF. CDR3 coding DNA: TGTGCCAGCAGTCCCCAGGGTCGGGGCACCGGGGAGCTGTTTTTT.

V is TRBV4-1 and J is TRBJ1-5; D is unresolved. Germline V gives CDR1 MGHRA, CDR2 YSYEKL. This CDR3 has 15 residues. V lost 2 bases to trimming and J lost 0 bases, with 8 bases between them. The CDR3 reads CASSQQSNSNQPQHF. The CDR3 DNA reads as TGCGCCAGCAGCCAACAAAGTAATAGCAATCAGCCCCAGCATTTT.

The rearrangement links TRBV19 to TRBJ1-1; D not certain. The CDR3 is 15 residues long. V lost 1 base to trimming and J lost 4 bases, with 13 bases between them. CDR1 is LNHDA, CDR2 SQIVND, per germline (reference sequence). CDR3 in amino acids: CASSIAPGRGTEAFF. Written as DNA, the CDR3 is TGTGCCAGTAGTATAGCGCCAGGCAGAGGCACTGAAGCTTTCTTT.

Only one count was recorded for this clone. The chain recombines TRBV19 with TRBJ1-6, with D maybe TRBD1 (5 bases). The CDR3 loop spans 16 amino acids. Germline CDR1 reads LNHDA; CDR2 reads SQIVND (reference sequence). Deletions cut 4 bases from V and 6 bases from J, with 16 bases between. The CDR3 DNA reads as TGTGCCAGTAGTAACAAGCACAGGAGAACTAATTCACCCCTCCACTTT. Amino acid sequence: CASSNKHRRTNSPLHF.

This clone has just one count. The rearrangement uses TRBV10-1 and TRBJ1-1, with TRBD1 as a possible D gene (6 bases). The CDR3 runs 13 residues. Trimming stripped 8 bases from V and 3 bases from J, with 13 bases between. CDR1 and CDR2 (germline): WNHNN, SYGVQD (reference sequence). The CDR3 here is CASRGYRDTEAFF. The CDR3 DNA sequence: TGCGCCAGCCGGGGGTACAGGGACACTGAAGCTTTCTTT.

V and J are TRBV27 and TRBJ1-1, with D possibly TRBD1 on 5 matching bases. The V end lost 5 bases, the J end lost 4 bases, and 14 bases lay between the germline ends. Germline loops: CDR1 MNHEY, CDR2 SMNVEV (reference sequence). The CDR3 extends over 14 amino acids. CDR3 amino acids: CASSPQGGITEAFF. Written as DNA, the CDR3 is TGTGCCAGCAGTCCCCAGGGAGGAATCACTGAAGCTTTCTTT.

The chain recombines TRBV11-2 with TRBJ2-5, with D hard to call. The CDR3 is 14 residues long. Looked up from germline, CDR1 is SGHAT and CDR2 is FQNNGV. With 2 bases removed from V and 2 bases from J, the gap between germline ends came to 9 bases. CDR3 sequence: CASSLSPTQETQYF. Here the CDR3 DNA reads TGTGCCAGCAGCTTATCACCAACTCAAGAGACCCAGTACTTC.

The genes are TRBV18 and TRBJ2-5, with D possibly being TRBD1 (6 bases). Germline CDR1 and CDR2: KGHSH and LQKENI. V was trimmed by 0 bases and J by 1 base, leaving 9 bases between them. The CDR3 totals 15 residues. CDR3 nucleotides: TGTGCCAGCTCACCACCGAGGACAGTCCAAGAGACCCAGTACTTC. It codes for CASSPPRTVQETQYF. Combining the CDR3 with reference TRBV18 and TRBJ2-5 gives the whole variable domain NAGVMQNPRHLVRRRGQEARLRCSPMKGHSHVYWYRQLPEEGLKFMVYLQKENIIDESGMPKERFSAEFPKEGPSILRIQQVVRGDSAAYFCASSPPRTVQETQYFGPGTRLLVL.

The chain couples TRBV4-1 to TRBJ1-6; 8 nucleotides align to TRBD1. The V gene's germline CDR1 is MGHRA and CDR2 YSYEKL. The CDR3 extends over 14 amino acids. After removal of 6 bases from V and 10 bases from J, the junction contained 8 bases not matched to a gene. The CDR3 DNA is TGCGCCAGCAGGCAACAGGGGGAGAGGTCACCCCTCCACTTT. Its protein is CASRQQGERSPLHF.

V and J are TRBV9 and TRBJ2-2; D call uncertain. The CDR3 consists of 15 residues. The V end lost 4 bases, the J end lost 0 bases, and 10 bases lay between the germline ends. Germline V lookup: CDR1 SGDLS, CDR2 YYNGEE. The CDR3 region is CASSSGRANTGELFF. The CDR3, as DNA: TGTGCCAGCAGCTCTGGACGCGCGAACACCGGGGAGCTGTTTTTT.

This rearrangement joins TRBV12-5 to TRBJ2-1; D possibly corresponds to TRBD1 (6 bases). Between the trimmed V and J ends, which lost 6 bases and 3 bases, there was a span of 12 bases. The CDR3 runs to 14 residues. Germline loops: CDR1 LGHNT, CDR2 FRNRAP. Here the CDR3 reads CASGRGQFYNEQFF. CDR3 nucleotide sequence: TGTGCTAGTGGCAGAGGACAGTTCTACAATGAGCAGTTCTTC.